A single sample gave rise to the 23 T cell receptor beta chains below, sequenced in a study of blood T cell repertoires in COVID-19. Assay used: immunoSEQ multiplex PCR; TCRdb lists only in-frame clones, some missing. The sample includes about 160,000 clones, 87% of them seen just once. The sample consisted of peripheral blood. The receptors come from a woman aged 60-70 years who had recovered from COVID-19.

The rearrangement uses TRBV6-1 and TRBJ2-5; D remains unclear. V lost 2 bases to trimming and J lost 5 bases, with 9 bases between them. This CDR3 has 13 residues. The germline CDR1 and CDR2 sequences are MNHNS and SASEGT. In DNA form, the CDR3 reads TGTGCCAGCAGTGAACCCGTCTCCGAGACCCAGTACTTC. It translates to CASSEPVSETQYF.

This chain links TRBV5-1 with TRBJ2-7; D is unclear. CDR1 is SGHRS, CDR2 YFSETQ, per germline. Deletions cut 3 bases from V and 5 bases from J, with 12 bases between. The CDR3 has 13 amino acids. The DNA for the CDR3 is TGCGCCAGCAGCTCCGACCGTGCGGACGAGCAGTACTTC. As protein: CASSSDRADEQYF.

The chain joins TRBV18 to TRBJ2-5; tentatively, D is TRBD1 (6 bases). CDR3 length: 14 residues. The V end lost 5 bases, the J end lost 4 bases, and 14 bases lay between the germline ends. Germline-derived CDR1 and CDR2 are KGHSH and LQKENI. CDR3 sequence reads: CASSEQGRGETQYF. The DNA for the CDR3 is TGTGCCAGCTCAGAACAGGGAAGGGGAGAGACCCAGTACTTC.

The V and J genes are TRBV6-6 and TRBJ2-5; 11 bases match TRBD1. Germline CDR1 MNHNY, CDR2 SVGAGI (reference sequence). CDR3 size: 16 residues. The J segment lost 4 bases and the V segment lost 6 bases, leaving 10 bases of the junction unmatched. DNA for the CDR3: TGTGCCAGCAGCCCAGGACAGGGGGCGTTGGGAGAGACCCAGTACTTC. It codes for CASSPGQGALGETQYF.

This clone was observed once. The V and J genes are TRBV6-2 or TRBV6-3 and TRBJ2-2, with D unresolved. Germline CDR1 MNHEY, CDR2 SVGEGT. There are 12 residues in the CDR3. The V end was cut by 2 bases, the J end by 5 bases, with 3 bases between. The CDR3 DNA reads TGTGCCAGCAGTTACCTGACCGGGGAGCTGTTTTTT. Protein: CASSYLTGELFF.

With regard to this clone: At the DNA level, this CDR3 is encoded by other sequences in the same sample as well. The V and J genes are TRBV28 and TRBJ1-5; D not resolved. Trimming removed 6 bases from V and 6 bases from J, with 9 bases in between. This CDR3 is 12 amino acids long. Per germline, CDR1 MDHEN and CDR2 SYDVKM. The CDR3 region has the DNA TGTGCCAGCAGCGCGGGCGTTCAGCCCCAGCATTTT. Its protein is CASSAGVQPQHF. Full variable domain (remainder filled in from reference TRBV28 and TRBJ1-5): DVKVTQSSRYLVKRTGEKVFLECVQDMDHENMFWYRQDPGLGLRLIYFSYDVKMKEKGDIPEGYSVSREKKERFSLILESASTNQTSMYLCASSAGVQPQHFGDGTRLSIL.

The CDR3 DNA follows: TGTGCCAGCAGCATCTGGCGCGGGGAGACCCAGTACTTC. Amino acid sequence: CASSIWRGETQYF. The chain uses TRBV27 and TRBJ2-5, with a tentative D call TRBD2 (5 bases). V lost 6 bases and J 5 bases, leaving 13 bases between the germline ends. CDR1 and CDR2 (germline): MNHEY, SMNVEV (reference sequence). This CDR3 is built from 13 residues.

The count of this clone is one. This sequence joins TRBV6-5 and TRBJ2-5; TRBD2 matches 12 bases. Germline V gives CDR1 MNHEY, CDR2 SVGAGI. The CDR3 loop spans 15 amino acids. J lost 1 base, V lost 7 bases, and 4 bases had no gene match. Written as DNA, the CDR3 is TGTGCCAGCAAGTTACTAGCGGGGGGCCAAGAGACCCAGTACTTC. Protein: CASKLLAGGQETQYF.

This chain joins TRBV9 and TRBJ2-3; TRBD2 agrees at 11 bases. Trimming at V came to 1 base and at J to 2 bases, leaving 6 bases not matched to a gene. The length of the CDR3 is 17 residues. The germline V gene has CDR1 SGDLS and CDR2 YYNGEE. The CDR3 DNA follows: TGTGCCAGCAGCGTATCCATGACTAGCGGGGCCACAGATACGCAGTATTTT. Amino acid sequence: CASSVSMTSGATDTQYF. Filled out from reference TRBV9 and TRBJ2-3, the complete variable domain reads DSGVTQTPKHLITATGQRVTLRCSPRSGDLSVYWYQQSLDQGLQFLIQYYNGEERAKGNILERFSAQQFPDLHSELNLSSLELGDSALYFCASSVSMTSGATDTQYFGPGTRLTVL.

In nucleotides, the CDR3 is TGTGCCAGCTCGTCGGTGTCCAGGGGGGAGCAGTACTTC. This sequence encodes CASSSVSRGEQYF. The chain combines TRBV9 with TRBJ2-7; TRBD1 agrees at 7 bases. V was clipped by 7 bases and J by 7 bases; unmatched bases: 11. Germline lookup yields CDR1 SGDLS and CDR2 YYNGEE. The CDR3 loop spans 13 amino acids.

CDR3 sequence: CASSLETHTYEQYF. CDR3 bases: TGTGCCAGCAGCTTAGAAACTCATACCTACGAGCAGTACTTC. The chain combines TRBV11-2 with TRBJ2-7, with D uncertain. CDR1 and CDR2 (germline): SGHAT, FQNNGV. The CDR3 is 14 amino acids. V lost 0 bases, J lost 2 bases, and 8 bases lay in between.

The chain has TRBV5-4 and TRBJ1-1, with D tentatively TRBD1 (6 bases). Deletions cut 0 bases from V and 4 bases from J, with 7 bases between. Germline values: CDR1 SGHNT, CDR2 YYREEE (reference sequence). The length of the CDR3 is 13 residues. CDR3 residues: CASSLEQGTEAFF. The CDR3 nucleotides are TGTGCCAGCAGCTTGGAACAGGGCACTGAAGCTTTCTTT.

This sequence joins TRBV5-4 and TRBJ1-6; 7 bases map to TRBD1. Trimming at V came to 3 bases and at J to 7 bases, leaving 7 bases not matched to a gene. The CDR3 is 15 amino acids. The germline V gene encodes CDR1 SGHNT and CDR2 YYREEE (reference sequence). The CDR3 loop is CASSYRTGSNSPLHF. CDR3 DNA: TGTGCCAGCAGCTACAGGACAGGATCAAATTCACCCCTCCACTTT. Full variable domain (remainder filled in from reference TRBV5-4 and TRBJ1-6): ETGVTQSPTHLIKTRGQQVTLRCSSQSGHNTVSWYQQALGQGPQFIFQYYREEENGRGNFPPRFSGLQFPNYSSELNVNALELDDSALYLCASSYRTGSNSPLHFGNGTRLTVT.

The chain combines TRBV6-5 with TRBJ1-4; 9 nucleotides line up with TRBD1. The CDR3 has 15 residues. The J segment lost 7 bases and the V segment lost 6 bases, leaving 9 bases of the junction unmatched. The germline gives CDR1 MNHEY, CDR2 SVGAGI. DNA for the CDR3: TGTGCCAGCAGGCGTAGACAGGGGGGGAGTGAAAAACTGTTTTTT. Its protein is CASRRRQGGSEKLFF.

The rearrangement uses TRBV2 and TRBJ2-7; 14 nucleotides match TRBD2. Trimming removed 3 bases from V and 5 bases from J; junction bases left unmatched: 3. Germline V gene data show CDR1 as SNHLY and CDR2 as FYNNEI. The CDR3 consists of 15 residues. The CDR3 DNA is TGTGCCAGCAGTGAGTGGACTAGCGGGGGGAACGAGCAGTACTTC. Translated: CASSEWTSGGNEQYF. Full variable domain (outside the CDR3, taken from reference TRBV2 and TRBJ2-7): EPEVTQTPSHQVTQMGQEVILRCVPISNHLYFYWYRQILGQKVEFLVSFYNNEISEKSEIFDDQFSVERPDGSNFTLKIRSTKLEDSAMYFCASSEWTSGGNEQYFGPGTRLTVT.

The V call is TRBV19, the J call TRBJ1-5; 9 nucleotides match TRBD1. CDR1 LNHDA and CDR2 SQIVND come from the germline V gene (reference sequence). Trimming took 1 base from V and 6 from J; bases not matched to a gene: 10. The CDR3 consists of 17 residues. This CDR3 reads CASSIVGGTGMAQPQHF. The DNA for the CDR3 is TGTGCCAGTAGTATAGTGGGGGGGACAGGGATGGCTCAGCCCCAGCATTTT.

V is TRBV28 and J is TRBJ2-7; TRBD1 agrees at 11 bases. Germline V gives CDR1 MDHEN, CDR2 SYDVKM. CDR3 length: 15 amino acids. Germline trimming cut 7 bases from V and 8 bases from J; bases unmatched to any gene: 13. DNA of the CDR3: TGTGCCAGCAACAGGATGGTCGGACAGGGGGCGAAGCAGTACTTC. This codes for CASNRMVGQGAKQYF.

The CDR3 protein is CASSYSEGYTF. CDR3 coding DNA: TGTGCCAGCAGCTATTCGGAGGGCTACACCTTC. This rearrangement joins TRBV5-6 to TRBJ1-2; D gene uncertain. This CDR3 comprises 11 residues. Germline V lookup: CDR1 SGHDT, CDR2 YYEEEE. V lost 3 bases to trimming and J lost 8 bases, with 8 bases between them.

V gene TRBV4-1 combines with J gene TRBJ1-2, with a tentative D call TRBD1 (5 bases). The V end lost 0 bases, the J end lost 4 bases, and 9 bases lay between the germline ends. The length of the CDR3 is 14 residues. Germline lookup yields CDR1 MGHRA and CDR2 YSYEKL. The CDR3 loop is CASSQDGGAYGYTF. CDR3 bases: TGCGCCAGCAGCCAAGACGGAGGGGCCTATGGCTACACCTTC.

This chain links TRBV7-8 with TRBJ2-7; 7 bases are a match to TRBD1. Germline CDR1 reads SGHVS; CDR2 reads FQNEAQ. V lost 4 bases, J lost 2 bases, and 8 bases stayed unmatched. CDR3 length equals 15 residues. CDR3 residues: CASSSKDRRAYEQYF. The CDR3, as DNA: TGTGCCAGCAGCTCAAAGGACAGGCGAGCCTACGAGCAGTACTTC.

The V and J genes are TRBV7-8 and TRBJ1-2, with 10 bases that match TRBD1. CDR3 size: 15 residues. Trimming at V came to 5 bases and at J to 6 bases, leaving 9 bases not matched to a gene. CDR1 and CDR2 from the germline V gene are SGHVS and FQNEAQ. The CDR3 is CASSRNPGTGDGYTF. The CDR3 DNA reads TGTGCCAGCAGCCGCAACCCCGGGACAGGGGATGGCTACACCTTC.

V usage is TRBV4-1 and J usage is TRBJ1-6; 7 bases agree with TRBD1. Trimming took 2 bases from V and 6 from J; bases not matched to a gene: 13. CDR1 and CDR2 from the germline V gene are MGHRA and YSYEKL. The CDR3 spans 18 residues. CDR3 sequence reads: CASSQKTSGTALNSPLHF. In DNA form, the CDR3 reads TGCGCCAGCAGCCAAAAAACTTCCGGGACAGCCCTTAATTCACCCCTCCACTTT.

This clone has just one count. The V call is TRBV28, the J call TRBJ2-3, with 10 bases matching TRBD1. CDR3 length: 16 amino acids. V trimming: 5 bases; J trimming: 6 bases; junction bases outside the gene matches: 11. CDR1 is MDHEN and CDR2 is SYDVKM in the germline V gene. This chain's CDR3 is CASSPAGTGDGDTQYF. The CDR3 region has the DNA TGTGCCAGCAGTCCAGCCGGGACAGGGGATGGGGATACGCAGTATTTT. Filled out from reference TRBV28 and TRBJ2-3, the complete variable domain reads DVKVTQSSRYLVKRTGEKVFLECVQDMDHENMFWYRQDPGLGLRLIYFSYDVKMKEKGDIPEGYSVSREKKERFSLILESASTNQTSMYLCASSPAGTGDGDTQYFGPGTRLTVL.